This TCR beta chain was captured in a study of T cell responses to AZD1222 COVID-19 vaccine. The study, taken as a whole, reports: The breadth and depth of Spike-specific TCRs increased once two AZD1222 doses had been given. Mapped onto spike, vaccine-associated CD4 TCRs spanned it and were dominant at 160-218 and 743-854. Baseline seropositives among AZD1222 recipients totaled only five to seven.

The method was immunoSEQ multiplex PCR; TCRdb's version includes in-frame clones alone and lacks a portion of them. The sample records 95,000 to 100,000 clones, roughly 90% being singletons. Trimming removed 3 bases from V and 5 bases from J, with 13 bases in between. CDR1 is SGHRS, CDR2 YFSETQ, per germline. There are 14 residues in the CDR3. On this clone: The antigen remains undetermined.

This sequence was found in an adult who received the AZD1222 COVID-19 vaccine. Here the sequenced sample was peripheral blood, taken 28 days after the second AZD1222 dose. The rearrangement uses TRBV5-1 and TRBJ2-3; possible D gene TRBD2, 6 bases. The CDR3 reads CASSSMTSRDTQYF. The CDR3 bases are TGCGCCAGCAGCTCCATGACTAGTCGAGATACGCAGTATTTT.